This entry lists 24 T cell receptor beta chains sequenced from one sample in a study of tumor and adjacent non-tumor tissue in lung cancer. This sample's RNA came from whole unsorted tissue. This non-tumor lung sample came from over 3 cm beyond the tumor edge. Three rounds of nested PCR, following a modified ARM-PCR protocol, produced the TCRbeta library. TCRdb used MiXCR to reprocess the multiplex PCR reads, holding one entry per CDR3 protein. The sample shows fewer than 45,000 distinct CDR3 sequences, less than 70% of them seen only once. Sequencing used distant non-tumor lung tissue. The receptors were sampled from a woman aged 40 to 50 with non-small cell lung cancer.

A word on this clonotype: A much larger clone lies one base from this, so it may be a read error. The rearrangement links TRBV5-1 to TRBJ2-7; 12 positions agree with TRBD2. This CDR3 region has 16 residues. Germline V CDR1 and CDR2: SGHRS, YFSETQ. V lost 0 bases to trimming and J lost 2 bases; unmatched junction nucleotides: 3. The DNA for the CDR3 is TGCGCCAGCAGCTTGGGCCCTAGCGGGGGGGCCTACGAGCAGTACTTC. As protein: CASSLGPSGGAYEQYF. The full variable domain, in which reference TRBV5-1 and TRBJ2-7 provide the parts outside the CDR3, is KAGVTQTPRYLIKTRGQQVTLSCSPISGHRSVSWYQQTPGQGLQFLFEYFSETQRNKGNFPGRFSGRQFSNSRSEMNVSTLELGDSALYLCASSLGPSGGAYEQYFGPGTRLTVT.

A few counts support this clonotype. The gene calls are TRBV5-6 and TRBJ1-4; maybe TRBD1 (6 bases). V lost 8 bases and J 10 bases, leaving 21 bases between the germline ends. Germline CDR1 SGHDT, CDR2 YYEEEE. This CDR3 has 14 amino acids. The CDR3 here is CASSLGTFSGKLFF. CDR3 bases: TGTGCCAGTAGCCTCGGGACATTCTCCGGAAAACTGTTTTTT.

The chain couples TRBV20-1 to TRBJ2-7; no reliable D call. V dropped 2 bases and J dropped 1 base, with 15 bases sitting between them. The CDR3 extends over 15 amino acids. The germline V gene has CDR1 DFQATT and CDR2 SNEGSKA (reference sequence). The CDR3 region is CSARNYPLTSYEQYF. DNA for the CDR3: TGCAGTGCTAGAAACTACCCGCTAACTTCCTACGAGCAGTACTTC.

This clonotype was seen repeatedly, ten times or more. Given a much more abundant clone one base away, this may be a read error. The J gene is TRBJ2-2, the V gene TRBV12-3 or TRBV12-4; 9 bases map to TRBD2. The CDR3 is 15 amino acids. The J segment lost 6 bases and the V segment lost 3 bases, leaving 5 bases of the junction unmatched. The CDR3 DNA reads TGTGCCAGCAGTTTCCGCGGGGGGGCACCCGGGGAGCTGTTTTTT. Its translation: CASSFRGGAPGELFF.

The chain uses TRBV11-3 and TRBJ2-2; tentative D call: TRBD1 (6 bases). The CDR3 runs to 14 residues. Trimming stripped 6 bases from V and 0 bases from J, with 8 bases between. Germline lookup yields CDR1 SGHNT and CDR2 YENEEA. The CDR3 protein is CASSPGANTGELFF. The CDR3 DNA reads TGTGCCAGCAGTCCAGGGGCGAACACCGGGGAGCTGTTTTTT. Supplemented by reference TRBV11-3 and TRBJ2-2, the full variable domain reads EAGVVQSPRYKIIEKKQPVAFWCNPISGHNTLYWYLQNLGQGPELLIRYENEEAVDDSQLPKDRFSAERLKGVDSTLKIQPAELGDSAVYLCASSPGANTGELFFGEGSRLTVL.

A word on this clonotype: Because it lacks the conserved phenylalanine or tryptophan at the end, this CDR3 is likely a read error. The chain carries TRBV10-3 and TRBJ2-3, with D perhaps TRBD1 (6 bases). CDR1 is ENHRY, CDR2 SYGVKD, per germline. This CDR3 is 13 amino acids long. The V end was cut by 8 bases, the J end by 5 bases, with 14 bases between. The CDR3 reads CAIGGGGGDTQYL. The CDR3, as DNA: TGTGCCATCGGTGGGGGCGGTGGAGATACGCAGTATTTG.

This clonotype was observed at least ten times. This chain uses TRBV29-1 with TRBJ2-7, with 7 bases aligning to TRBD1. In germline, CDR1 is SQVTM, CDR2 ANQGSEA. The junction had 6 bases not matched to a gene; V was cut back by 5 bases and J by 2 bases. This CDR3 comprises 13 residues. In nucleotides, the CDR3 is TGCAGCGTTACCCGGGACAGTCCCTACGAGCAGTACTTC. Its translation is CSVTRDSPYEQYF.

The chain carries TRBV5-1 and TRBJ2-5; the D gene is possibly TRBD1 (5 bases). This CDR3 comprises 15 residues. The germline CDR1 and CDR2 sequences are SGHRS and YFSETQ. V dropped 0 bases and J dropped 5 bases, with 14 bases sitting between them. CDR3 residues: CASSLGGLPGETQYF. The CDR3 nucleotides are TGCGCCAGCAGCTTGGGTGGTCTTCCAGGGGAGACCCAGTACTTC.

The gene calls are TRBV5-1 and TRBJ2-2; D gene ambiguous. Germline loops: CDR1 SGHRS, CDR2 YFSETQ. Trimming took 3 bases from V and 5 from J, leaving 14 bases between them. The CDR3 length is 15 residues. This CDR3 reads CASSSGQRKTGELFF. The CDR3 region has the DNA TGCGCCAGCAGCTCCGGGCAGAGGAAGACCGGGGAGCTGTTTTTT.

This clonotype appeared once. The missing conserved phenylalanine or tryptophan at the end of this CDR3 makes a read error likely. The chain carries TRBV28 and TRBJ2-3; D unresolved. In germline, CDR1 is MDHEN, CDR2 SYDVKM. The CDR3 has 13 amino acids. The CDR3 DNA reads TGTGCTAGCAGTTTAGGAACTATGGGGACGCAGTATCTT. Its protein is CASSLGTMGTQYL.

This clonotype occurred a few times. The chain recombines TRBV20-1 with TRBJ2-3, with 7 positions matching TRBD2. Germline values: CDR1 DFQATT, CDR2 SNEGSKA (reference sequence). V lost 3 bases, J lost 7 bases, and 10 bases stayed unmatched. CDR3 size: 14 residues. Here the CDR3 DNA reads TGCAGTGCTAGCTGGTGGCGGGAGTATCATACGCAGTATTTT. Amino acids: CSASWWREYHTQYF.

About this clonotype itself: Compared with germline, one end of the junction differs, possibly owing to a read error. CDR3 sequence reads: CASSLGPGWVSTSYNEQFF. The CDR3 bases are TGTGCCAGCAGCTTGGGGCCGGGATGGGTGTCGACCTCCTACAATGAACAGTTCTTC. The rearrangement links TRBV5-4 to TRBJ2-1, with D possibly TRBD2 on 5 matching bases. This CDR3 region has 19 residues. Germline assignment: CDR1 SGHNT and CDR2 YYREEE (reference sequence). Looking up the rest from reference TRBV5-4 and TRBJ2-1 gives the full variable domain: ETGVTQSPTHLIKTRGQQVTLRCSSQSGHNTVSWYQQALGQGPQFIFQYYREEENGRGNFPPRFSGLQFPNYSSELNVNALELDDSALYLCASSLGPGWVSTSYNEQFFGPGTRLTVL.

Worth noting for this clonotype: The junction does not match germline at one end; this may be a read error. The rearrangement uses TRBV4-2 and TRBJ2-7; 7 bases match TRBD2. This CDR3 spans 14 amino acids. The germline V gene encodes CDR1 LGHNA and CDR2 YNFKEQ. CDR3 sequence reads: CASSSDGEGYEQYF. The CDR3 region has the DNA TGCGCCAGCAGCTCCGACGGGGAGGGCTACGAGCAGTACTTC.

This clonotype was detected ten times or more. J is TRBJ2-7 and V is TRBV10-1; no clear D. V was shortened by 6 bases and J by 6 bases, with 15 bases between the two germline ends. Germline CDR1 WNHNN, CDR2 SYGVQD (reference sequence). The CDR3 runs 13 residues. The CDR3 spells CASRAYSPFEQYF. CDR3 coding DNA: TGCGCCAGCAGGGCCTACTCTCCTTTCGAGCAGTACTTC.

This clonotype occurred many times. The rearrangement uses TRBV6-4 and TRBJ2-2; 7 bases match TRBD1. Germline CDR1 reads MRHNA; CDR2 reads SNTAGT. The V segment lost 0 bases and the J segment 4 bases; nucleotides outside the gene matches: 2. The CDR3 is made up of 15 amino acids. Here the CDR3 DNA reads TGTGCCAGCAGTGACTCTTCAGGGGGCACCGGGGAGCTGTTTTTT. This encodes CASSDSSGGTGELFF.

Regarding this clonotype: A much larger clone differs by one base, so this may be a read error. This rearrangement joins TRBV7-9 to TRBJ2-7, with D unclear. Per the germline V gene, CDR1 is SEHNR and CDR2 is FQNEAQ (reference sequence). CDR3 length: 12 residues. V shed 1 base and J shed 3 bases, with 4 bases lying between them. CDR3 nucleotide sequence: TGTGCCAGCAGCTTAGACCTCTACGAGCAGTACTTC. This sequence encodes CASSLDLYEQYF.

This clonotype has a count of ten or more. The genes are TRBV6-7 and TRBJ2-1; D is unresolved. TRBV6-7 is treated as an ORF (open reading frame) with a function not yet certain. Trimming pared 7 bases from V and 6 bases from J, leaving 1 base between. This CDR3 has 9 residues. CDR3 nucleotide sequence: TGTGCCAGCATCAATGAGCAGTTCTTC. It yields the protein CASINEQFF.

This clonotype ranks as medium-sized. The chain links TRBV7-9 to TRBJ2-4; 8 nucleotides match TRBD1. Germline-derived CDR1 and CDR2 are SEHNR and FQNEAQ (reference sequence). The length of the CDR3 is 15 residues. V lost 6 bases to trimming and J lost 4 bases; unmatched junction nucleotides: 8. CDR3 sequence (DNA): TGTGCCAGCAGAGACGACAGGGGACCGAAAAACATTCAGTACTTC. Encoded protein: CASRDDRGPKNIQYF.

In regard to this clonotype: Just one base apart from a much larger clone, this may be a read error. V usage is TRBV7-3 and J usage is TRBJ2-1; D unresolved. This CDR3 is 12 amino acids long. CDR1 SGHTA and CDR2 FQGTGA come from the germline V gene. This chain's CDR3 is CASTLNQNEQFF. The CDR3 coding sequence is TGTGCCAGCACCTTAAACCAAAATGAGCAGTTCTTC.

This clonotype has just one count. An end of the junction does not agree with germline; a read error may underlie this. The chain couples TRBV5-4 to TRBJ2-5, with TRBD2 identical over 11 bases. The CDR3 length is 17 residues. Germline-derived CDR1 and CDR2 are SGHNT and YYREEE (reference sequence). In DNA, the CDR3 is TGTGTCAGCAGCTCGGGGCCTAGCGGGAGGTTCCAAGAGACCCAGTACTTC. Protein: CVSSSGPSGRFQETQYF.

The rearrangement joins TRBV11-2 to TRBJ2-3; no firm D call. CDR3 length equals 13 residues. The V end lost 3 bases, the J end lost 2 bases, and 6 bases lay between the germline ends. The germline V gene has CDR1 SGHAT and CDR2 FQNNGV. CDR3 in amino acids: CASSFASTDTQYF. CDR3 nucleotide sequence: TGTGCCAGCAGCTTTGCGTCCACAGATACGCAGTATTTT.

About this clonotype: The junction does not match germline at one end; this may be a read error. V is TRBV11-2 and J is TRBJ1-6; D not certain. The CDR3 spans 13 residues. Germline assignment: CDR1 SGHAT and CDR2 FQNNGV. In nucleotides, the CDR3 is TGTGCCACCAGCTTAGAGAGACGTTCAGCCCTCCACTTT. Residues: CATSLERRSALHF. Variable domain in full (rest from reference TRBV11-2 and TRBJ1-6): EAGVAQSPRYKIIEKRQSVAFWCNPISGHATLYWYQQILGQGPKLLIQFQNNGVVDDSQLPKDRFSAERLKGVDSTLKIQPAKLEDSAVYLCATSLERRSALHFGNGTRLTVT.

This clonotype was found many times. The chain is built from TRBV4-1 and TRBJ2-7; TRBD2 matches at 9 bases. The V and J ends lost 0 bases and 2 bases, in that order; junction bases with no gene match: 8. Germline V gene data show CDR1 as MGHRA and CDR2 as YSYEKL. The CDR3 loop spans 17 amino acids. The CDR3 DNA is TGCGCCAGCAGCCAAGATCGCGGCGGGGGGGCCCCCTACGAGCAGTACTTC. Amino acid sequence: CASSQDRGGGAPYEQYF.

Comment on this clonotype: This may be a read error: a much more frequent sequence differs by one nucleotide. The chain carries TRBV28 and TRBJ2-7; 7 nucleotides align to TRBD2. The CDR3 runs 11 residues. Germline trimming cut 8 bases from V and 8 bases from J; bases unmatched to any gene: 6. The germline V gene has CDR1 MDHEN and CDR2 SYDVKM. The CDR3 sequence: CASGGEYQQYF. The CDR3 DNA sequence: TGTGCCAGCGGGGGGGAATACCAGCAGTACTTC.